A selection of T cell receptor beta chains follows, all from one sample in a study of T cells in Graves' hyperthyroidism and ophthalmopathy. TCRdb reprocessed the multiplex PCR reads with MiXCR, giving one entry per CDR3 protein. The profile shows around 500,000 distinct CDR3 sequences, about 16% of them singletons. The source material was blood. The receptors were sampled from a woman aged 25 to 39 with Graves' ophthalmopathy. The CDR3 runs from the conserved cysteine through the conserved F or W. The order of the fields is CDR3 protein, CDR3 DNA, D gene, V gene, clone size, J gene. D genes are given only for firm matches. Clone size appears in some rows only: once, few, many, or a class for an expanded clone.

cdr3_aa: CASSPKLGDSNQPQHF
cdr3_nt: TGTGCCAGCAGCCCGAAATTAGGGGATAGCAATCAGCCCCAGCATTTT
d_call: -
v_call: TRBV7-3
clone_size: many
j_call: TRBJ1-5

cdr3_aa: CASSVATGVPGLKGGSSYNEQFF
cdr3_nt: TGTGCCAGCAGCGTAGCGACAGGGGTCCCGGGACTGAAGGGGGGAAGCTCCTACAATGAGCAGTTCTTC
d_call: TRBD1
v_call: TRBV9
clone_size: -
j_call: TRBJ2-1

cdr3_aa: CSASRVYNEQFF
cdr3_nt: TGCAGTGCTAGTAGAGTCTACAATGAGCAGTTCTTC
d_call: -
v_call: TRBV20-1
clone_size: many
j_call: TRBJ2-1

cdr3_aa: CASRRTVDYEQYF
cdr3_nt: TGTGCCAGCAGAAGGACAGTGGACTACGAGCAGTACTTC
d_call: -
v_call: TRBV27
clone_size: -
j_call: TRBJ2-7

cdr3_aa: CATSRPSDSPSEAFF
cdr3_nt: TGTGCCACCAGCCGTCCGTCGGACAGTCCCTCGGAAGCTTTCTTT
d_call: -
v_call: TRBV15
clone_size: many
j_call: TRBJ1-1

cdr3_aa: CASSLSEQGYQYF
cdr3_nt: TGTGCCAGCAGCTTATCCGAACAAGGTTACCAGTACTTC
d_call: -
v_call: TRBV7-7
clone_size: many
j_call: TRBJ2-5

cdr3_aa: CASSAEGEGEAFF
cdr3_nt: TGTGCCAGCAGCGCCGAGGGGGAGGGGGAAGCTTTCTTT
d_call: -
v_call: TRBV9
clone_size: -
j_call: TRBJ1-1

cdr3_aa: CASSLGENIQYF
cdr3_nt: TGTGCCAGCAGTTTAGGGGAAAACATTCAGTACTTC
d_call: -
v_call: TRBV28
clone_size: many
j_call: TRBJ2-4

cdr3_aa: CASTPGQATYEQYF
cdr3_nt: TGTGCCAGCACCCCCGGGCAGGCCACCTACGAGCAGTACTTC
d_call: -
v_call: TRBV6-1
clone_size: many
j_call: TRBJ2-7

cdr3_aa: CASSLTLTLETGELFF
cdr3_nt: TGTGCCAGCAGCCTTACCCTCACTCTAGAAACCGGGGAGCTGTTTTTT
d_call: -
v_call: TRBV7-2
clone_size: -
j_call: TRBJ2-2

cdr3_aa: CASSEPGTGILKGYTF
cdr3_nt: TGTGCCAGCAGTGAACCCGGGACAGGGATTCTTAAGGGCTACACCTTC
d_call: TRBD1
v_call: TRBV12-3/TRBV12-4
clone_size: -
j_call: TRBJ1-2

cdr3_aa: CASSVEGGNQPQHF
cdr3_nt: TGTGCCAGCAGCGTAGAGGGGGGCAATCAGCCCCAGCATTTT
d_call: -
v_call: TRBV9
clone_size: -
j_call: TRBJ1-5

cdr3_aa: CATSDLGDRSETQYF
cdr3_nt: TGTGCCACCAGTGATTTAGGGGACAGGTCCGAGACCCAGTACTTC
d_call: TRBD1
v_call: TRBV24-1
clone_size: -
j_call: TRBJ2-5

cdr3_aa: CASSPFSSFTEAFF
cdr3_nt: TGCGCCAGCAGCCCTTTTTCGAGTTTCACTGAAGCTTTCTTT
d_call: -
v_call: TRBV4-3
clone_size: few
j_call: TRBJ1-1

cdr3_aa: CASSYWTPLSTDTQYF
cdr3_nt: TGTGCCAGCAGCTACTGGACTCCCTTAAGCACAGATACGCAGTATTTT
d_call: -
v_call: TRBV7-2
clone_size: many
j_call: TRBJ2-3

cdr3_aa: CASSINRVSQPQHF
cdr3_nt: TGTGCCAGTAGTATTAACAGGGTGAGCCAGCCCCAGCATTTT
d_call: -
v_call: TRBV19
clone_size: -
j_call: TRBJ1-5

cdr3_aa: CATSRLGQGGRAEQFF
cdr3_nt: TGTGCCACCAGCAGACTCGGACAGGGCGGGAGGGCTGAGCAGTTCTTC
d_call: -
v_call: TRBV15
clone_size: -
j_call: TRBJ2-1

cdr3_aa: CSVELLAGGTSYEQYF
cdr3_nt: TGCAGCGTTGAGTTACTAGCGGGAGGTACCTCCTACGAGCAGTACTTC
d_call: TRBD2
v_call: TRBV29-1
clone_size: few
j_call: TRBJ2-7

cdr3_aa: CASSDREWEKLFF
cdr3_nt: TGTGCCAGCAGTGACAGGGAGTGGGAAAAACTGTTTTTT
d_call: TRBD1
v_call: TRBV4-2
clone_size: few
j_call: TRBJ1-4

cdr3_aa: CAWRSALVTEAFF
cdr3_nt: TGTGCCTGGAGGTCAGCCTTGGTCACTGAAGCTTTCTTT
d_call: -
v_call: TRBV30
clone_size: many
j_call: TRBJ1-1

cdr3_aa: CSAAPGGWDYGYTF
cdr3_nt: TGCAGTGCTGCCCCGGGGGGGTGGGACTATGGCTACACCTTC
d_call: -
v_call: TRBV20-1
clone_size: few
j_call: TRBJ1-2

cdr3_aa: CASSLNGRGQNTGELFF
cdr3_nt: TGTGCCAGCAGTTTAAATGGGAGGGGTCAGAACACCGGGGAGCTGTTTTTT
d_call: TRBD2
v_call: TRBV28
clone_size: few
j_call: TRBJ2-2

cdr3_aa: CASNDGPGNCEQYF
cdr3_nt: TGTGCCAGCAACGACGGCCCGGGTAACTGCGAGCAGTACTTC
d_call: -
v_call: TRBV12-3/TRBV12-4
clone_size: -
j_call: TRBJ2-7

cdr3_aa: CASSSSGLSYNSPLHF
cdr3_nt: TGTGCCAGTTCCTCCTCAGGACTCAGCTATAATTCACCCCTCCACTTT
d_call: -
v_call: TRBV6-1
clone_size: -
j_call: TRBJ1-6

cdr3_aa: CSAQESRDEAYEQYF
cdr3_nt: TGCAGTGCCCAGGAGTCCAGGGATGAAGCCTACGAGCAGTACTTC
d_call: -
v_call: TRBV20-1
clone_size: few
j_call: TRBJ2-7

cdr3_aa: CASSQLGDLGQPQHF
cdr3_nt: TGTGCCAGCAGCCAATTGGGGGATTTGGGTCAGCCCCAGCATTTT
d_call: -
v_call: TRBV16
clone_size: few
j_call: TRBJ1-5

cdr3_aa: CATSDLGQAQYEQYF
cdr3_nt: TGTGCCACCAGTGATTTGGGACAGGCCCAATACGAGCAGTACTTC
d_call: TRBD1
v_call: TRBV24-1
clone_size: many
j_call: TRBJ2-7

cdr3_aa: CASRLKGLGEAFF
cdr3_nt: TGTGCCAGCAGGCTGAAGGGTCTGGGTGAAGCTTTCTTT
d_call: -
v_call: TRBV27
clone_size: many
j_call: TRBJ1-1

cdr3_aa: CSARTGGWLAGYEQYF
cdr3_nt: TGCAGTGCTAGAACTGGGGGTTGGCTAGCGGGTTACGAGCAGTACTTC
d_call: TRBD2
v_call: TRBV20-1
clone_size: many
j_call: TRBJ2-7

cdr3_aa: CASSIFGTSGQDLAKNIQYF
cdr3_nt: TGTGCCAGTAGTATCTTTGGGACTAGCGGCCAGGACCTAGCCAAAAACATTCAGTACTTC
d_call: TRBD2
v_call: TRBV19
clone_size: many
j_call: TRBJ2-4

cdr3_aa: CSARDLRANYGYTF
cdr3_nt: TGCAGTGCTAGAGATTTACGAGCTAACTATGGCTACACCTTC
d_call: -
v_call: TRBV20-1
clone_size: many
j_call: TRBJ1-2

cdr3_aa: CASRLAILVGEQFF
cdr3_nt: TGTGCCAGCCGACTTGCGATTTTAGTCGGTGAGCAGTTCTTC
d_call: -
v_call: TRBV11-2
clone_size: many
j_call: TRBJ2-1

cdr3_aa: CASSFSSGRFTGELFF
cdr3_nt: TGTGCCAGCAGCTTTTCAAGCGGGAGGTTCACCGGGGAGCTGTTTTTT
d_call: TRBD2
v_call: TRBV5-5
clone_size: few
j_call: TRBJ2-2

cdr3_aa: CASSIVSKGTGKVNEQFF
cdr3_nt: TGTGCCAGTAGTATAGTTTCAAAAGGGACAGGGAAGGTAAATGAGCAGTTCTTC
d_call: TRBD1
v_call: TRBV19
clone_size: few
j_call: TRBJ2-1

cdr3_aa: CASSLYQPGSPLHF
cdr3_nt: TGTGCCAGCAGCCTGTACCAGCCGGGATCACCCCTCCACTTT
d_call: -
v_call: TRBV14
clone_size: -
j_call: TRBJ1-6

cdr3_aa: CASLNGGITDTQYF
cdr3_nt: TGTGCCAGCTTAAACGGTGGAATCACAGATACGCAGTATTTT
d_call: -
v_call: TRBV7-2
clone_size: many
j_call: TRBJ2-3

cdr3_aa: CASSPHPLGETEGYTF
cdr3_nt: TGCGCCAGCAGCCCGCACCCCCTTGGCGAGACAGAAGGCTACACCTTC
d_call: -
v_call: TRBV4-3
clone_size: -
j_call: TRBJ1-2

cdr3_aa: CASSSATGLEQYF
cdr3_nt: TGTGCCAGCAGTTCAGCTACAGGGCTCGAGCAGTACTTC
d_call: -
v_call: TRBV6-2/TRBV6-3
clone_size: many
j_call: TRBJ2-7

cdr3_aa: CASSPGTATNEKLFF
cdr3_nt: TGTGCCAGCTCACCGGGGACTGCAACTAATGAAAAACTGTTTTTT
d_call: -
v_call: TRBV18
clone_size: few
j_call: TRBJ1-4

cdr3_aa: CASSMEISYEQYF
cdr3_nt: TGTGCCAGTAGTATGGAGATCTCCTACGAGCAGTACTTC
d_call: -
v_call: TRBV19
clone_size: -
j_call: TRBJ2-7